The 24 T cell receptor beta chains given below trace back to one sample, sequenced in a study of beta chain features in type 1 diabetes. Study-level points and caveats: Shorter TCRB CDR3s, moderately but significantly so, marked every one of the four CD4+ subsets in Type 1 diabetes patients.

Antigens for these TCRs are unknown. Expressed TCRB transcripts were sequenced because the entire RNA isolate underwent reverse transcription. TCRdb keeps only in-frame clones here, not all; method: immunoSEQ multiplex PCR. In the table there are around 650,000 clones, around 12% of which are singletons. Sequencing input: naive CD4+ T cells from blood. Every receptor here comes from a man aged 25 to 45 with type 1 diabetes.

The chain joins TRBV5-6 to TRBJ2-1, with 9 bases lining up with TRBD1. This CDR3 spans 15 amino acids. The germline V gene encodes CDR1 SGHDT and CDR2 YYEEEE. V dropped 4 bases and J dropped 6; count of bases not matched to a gene: 8. CDR3 amino acids: CASSGRDRATNEQFF. The DNA of the CDR3 is TGTGCCAGCAGCGGCCGGGACAGGGCGACCAATGAGCAGTTCTTC.

This chain joins TRBV10-2 and TRBJ2-5, with TRBD2 identical over 13 bases. CDR1 is WSHSY, CDR2 SAAADI, per germline. The CDR3 is made up of 16 amino acids. V lost 11 bases and J lost 3; bases outside the gene matches: 12. CDR3 protein: CASSQGLAGWEETQYF. CDR3 nucleotide sequence: TGCGCCTCGTCGCAGGGACTAGCGGGATGGGAAGAGACCCAGTACTTC.

V usage is TRBV7-2 and J usage is TRBJ2-1; tentatively, D is TRBD2 (5 bases). The CDR3 sequence is 15 residues long. The V end was cut by 4 bases, the J end by 9 bases, with 19 bases between. Germline V CDR1 and CDR2: SGHTA, FQGNSA. CDR3 loop: CASSSLGSLHSEQFF. As DNA, the CDR3 is TGTGCCAGCAGCTCGCTTGGGAGTCTTCACAGTGAGCAGTTCTTC.

This clone turned up a few times. The genes are TRBV5-1 and TRBJ1-1; D remains unclear. This CDR3 is built from 14 residues. Germline CDR1 is SGHRS and CDR2 is YFSETQ. V was trimmed by 1 base and J by 3 bases, leaving 10 bases between them. CDR3 DNA sequence: TGCGCCAGCAGCTTGATGGCTGGGGACACTGAAGCTTTCTTT. This sequence encodes CASSLMAGDTEAFF. Looking up the rest from reference TRBV5-1 and TRBJ1-1 gives the full variable domain: KAGVTQTPRYLIKTRGQQVTLSCSPISGHRSVSWYQQTPGQGLQFLFEYFSETQRNKGNFPGRFSGRQFSNSRSEMNVSTLELGDSALYLCASSLMAGDTEAFFGQGTRLTVV.

The chain couples TRBV7-2 to TRBJ1-5; perhaps TRBD1 as D (6 bases). V was cut by 1 base and J by 1 base, with 11 bases left in between. CDR3 size: 16 residues. In germline, CDR1 is SGHTA, CDR2 FQGNSA. CDR3 in DNA: TGTGCCAGCAGCTTAGATGCGGGGGCGAGCAATCAGCCCCAGCATTTT. It translates to CASSLDAGASNQPQHF. The complete variable domain, with remaining parts taken from reference TRBV7-2 and TRBJ1-5, reads GAGVSQSPSNKVTEKGKDVELRCDPISGHTALYWYRQSLGQGLEFLIYFQGNSAPDKSGLPSDRFSAERTGGSVSTLTIQRTQQEDSAVYLCASSLDAGASNQPQHFGDGTRLSIL.

This clone was picked up a small number of times. The chain employs TRBV14 and TRBJ2-3; 9 bases agree with TRBD1. The ends lost 5 bases at V and 2 bases at J; junction bases unmatched: 11. This CDR3 spans 17 amino acids. CDR1 and CDR2 (germline): SGHDN, FVKESK. The DNA of the CDR3 is TGTGCCAGCAGCTCTATTGACAGGGGGACGGCCACAGATACGCAGTATTTT. Translated: CASSSIDRGTATDTQYF. The variable domain in full, with the rest retrieved from reference TRBV14 and TRBJ2-3, is EAGVTQFPSHSVIEKGQTVTLRCDPISGHDNLYWYRRVMGKEIKFLLHFVKESKQDESGMPNNRFLAERTGGTYSTLKVQPAELEDSGVYFCASSSIDRGTATDTQYFGPGTRLTVL.

This chain connects TRBV7-3 to TRBJ2-2; possible D gene TRBD1, 6 bases. Germline CDR1 reads SGHTA; CDR2 reads FQGTGA. V was trimmed by 5 bases and J by 0 bases, leaving 13 bases between them. The CDR3 loop spans 16 amino acids. For the CDR3, the DNA is TGTGCCAGCAGCATGACAGGACAGACGAACACCGGGGAGCTGTTTTTT. Its translation: CASSMTGQTNTGELFF. Complete variable domain (other parts from reference TRBV7-3 and TRBJ2-2): GAGVSQTPSNKVTEKGKYVELRCDPISGHTALYWYRQSLGQGPEFLIYFQGTGAADDSGLPNDRFFAVRPEGSVSTLKIQRTERGDSAVYLCASSMTGQTNTGELFFGEGSRLTVL.

The V call is TRBV4-2, the J call TRBJ1-1; D is unclear. The germline gives CDR1 LGHNA, CDR2 YNFKEQ. V was shortened by 0 bases and J by 1 base, with 9 bases between the two germline ends. CDR3 size: 15 residues. The DNA for the CDR3 is TGTGCCAGCAGCCAAGATCGGCAGAAGAACACTGAAGCTTTCTTT. The encoded protein is CASSQDRQKNTEAFF.

This clone has just a few counts. This chain uses TRBV29-1 with TRBJ1-2, with a weak D call TRBD1 (5 bases). CDR3 length: 13 residues. In germline, CDR1 is SQVTM, CDR2 ANQGSEA. With 4 bases removed from V and 8 bases from J, the gap between germline ends came to 17 bases. CDR3 region: CSVGATDYGGYTF. In nucleotides, the CDR3 is TGCAGCGTTGGGGCGACAGACTATGGCGGCTACACCTTC.

V usage is TRBV6-5 and J usage is TRBJ1-4, with 9 bases matching TRBD1. V gave up 7 bases and J gave up 5 bases; unmatched junction bases: 5. The germline CDR1 and CDR2 sequences are MNHEY and SVGAGI. The CDR3 has 14 residues. For the CDR3, the DNA is TGTGCCAGCAATCCCGGGACAGGGAATGAAAAACTGTTTTTT. Translated, it gives CASNPGTGNEKLFF.

The rearrangement uses TRBV13 and TRBJ2-3; 7 positions agree with TRBD2. CDR1 is PRHDT and CDR2 is FYEKMQ in the germline V gene (reference sequence). CDR3 size: 17 residues. V lost 5 bases and J lost 2; bases outside the gene matches: 13. CDR3 nucleotide sequence: TGTGCCAGCAGCCCCTGGGGGGGAGGGCAGAACACAGATACGCAGTATTTT. Protein product: CASSPWGGGQNTDTQYF.

V gene TRBV27 combines with J gene TRBJ2-5, with D perhaps assigned TRBD1 or TRBD2 (5 bases each). V was trimmed by 4 bases and J by 1 base, leaving 16 bases between them. This CDR3 has 16 amino acids. Germline V gives CDR1 MNHEY, CDR2 SMNVEV (reference sequence). In nucleotides, the CDR3 is TGTGCCAGCAGTTCAAAGGGACCACGAGGCCAAGAGACCCAGTACTTC. Protein sequence: CASSSKGPRGQETQYF.

J is TRBJ2-5 and V is TRBV5-8; a possible D gene is TRBD1 (6 bases). The CDR3 length is 14 residues. The V gene lost 4 bases and the J gene lost 1 base, with 11 bases spanning the gap. The germline CDR1 and CDR2 sequences are SGHTS and YDEGEE. The CDR3 loop is CASSRTGFQETQYF. CDR3 nucleotide sequence: TGTGCCAGCAGCCGAACAGGGTTCCAAGAGACCCAGTACTTC.

V usage is TRBV21-1 and J usage is TRBJ2-3; the table's D gene call, TRBD1, was not cross checked with the DNA. TRBV21-1 is classified as a pseudogene. CDR3 length equals 16 residues. CDR3 sequence (DNA): TGTGCCAGCAGCTCCCGTTGGACAACCGCCCCAGGTACGCAGTATTTT. Residues: CASSSRWTTAPGTQYF.

This clone was counted a few times. V and J are TRBV28 and TRBJ2-3; the D call may be TRBD1 or TRBD2 (6 bases each). In germline, CDR1 is MDHEN, CDR2 SYDVKM. Deletions cut 6 bases from V and 0 bases from J, with 13 bases between. CDR3 size: 15 residues. Here the CDR3 reads CASSSQGLSTDTQYF. The CDR3, as DNA: TGTGCCAGCAGCTCACAGGGACTTAGCACAGATACGCAGTATTTT. Combining the CDR3 with reference TRBV28 and TRBJ2-3 gives the whole variable domain DVKVTQSSRYLVKRTGEKVFLECVQDMDHENMFWYRQDPGLGLRLIYFSYDVKMKEKGDIPEGYSVSREKKERFSLILESASTNQTSMYLCASSSQGLSTDTQYFGPGTRLTVL.

This chain uses TRBV19 with TRBJ1-1; tentative D call: TRBD1 (5 bases). This CDR3 contains 18 residues. Germline V gene data show CDR1 as LNHDA and CDR2 as SQIVND (reference sequence). The ends were cut back, 1 base at V and 0 bases at J, with 18 bases in the middle. The CDR3 spells CASSIVRTARGLNTEAFF. CDR3 coding DNA: TGTGCCAGTAGTATAGTTCGAACGGCTCGGGGCTTGAACACTGAAGCTTTCTTT.

The CDR3 nucleotides read TGTGCCAGCAGGAGGGACACCGTCTATGGCTACACCTTC. Residues: CASRRDTVYGYTF. This chain uses TRBV2 with TRBJ1-2, with D possibly matching TRBD1 (6 bases). Per germline, CDR1 SNHLY and CDR2 FYNNEI. The V end was cut by 6 bases, the J end by 4 bases, with 12 bases between. The CDR3 has 13 residues.

This clone was seen a few times. The chain's CDR3 is CAWSVGRNGYTF. CDR3 coding DNA: TGTGCCTGGAGTGTTGGCAGAAATGGCTACACCTTC. The chain links TRBV30 to TRBJ1-2; no reliable D call. Trimming took off 0 bases at V and 6 bases at J, with 8 bases between the two ends. CDR1 GTSNPN and CDR2 SVGIG come from the germline V gene (reference sequence). This CDR3 spans 12 amino acids.

This clone appeared a few times. V gene TRBV6-6 combines with J gene TRBJ2-7; D not certain. V was trimmed by 2 bases and J by 1 base, leaving 9 bases between them. This CDR3 is 14 amino acids long. Germline CDR1 is MNHNY and CDR2 is SVGAGI (reference sequence). CDR3 sequence reads: CASSYAASSYEQYF. The CDR3 region has the DNA TGTGCCAGCAGTTACGCAGCGTCATCCTACGAGCAGTACTTC.

This rearrangement joins TRBV7-2 to TRBJ1-2, with D possibly TRBD1 on 5 matching bases. This CDR3 is built from 13 residues. Germline V gene data show CDR1 as SGHTA and CDR2 as FQGNSA. Trimming pared 3 bases from V and 3 bases from J, leaving 8 bases between. The CDR3 DNA reads as TGTGCCAGCAGCTTGCAGGGTGACTATGGCTACACCTTC. Translation: CASSLQGDYGYTF.

This clone was counted between two and nine times. The J gene is TRBJ2-5, the V gene TRBV9; 11 bases align to TRBD1. From germline, CDR1 is SGDLS and CDR2 YYNGEE. J lost 3 bases, V lost 4 bases, and 11 bases had no gene match. The CDR3 is made up of 17 amino acids. The DNA for the CDR3 is TGTGCCAGCAGCCCAACCGTAGGGGACAGGGGGGAAGAGACCCAGTACTTC. It encodes CASSPTVGDRGEETQYF. Combining the CDR3 with reference TRBV9 and TRBJ2-5 gives the whole variable domain DSGVTQTPKHLITATGQRVTLRCSPRSGDLSVYWYQQSLDQGLQFLIQYYNGEERAKGNILERFSAQQFPDLHSELNLSSLELGDSALYFCASSPTVGDRGEETQYFGPGTRLLVL.

CDR3 region: CASSLGGEQETQYF. DNA of the CDR3: TGCGCCAGCAGCTTAGGGGGTGAACAAGAGACCCAGTACTTC. J is TRBJ2-5 and V is TRBV5-1; D may be TRBD1 (6 bases). Germline V lookup: CDR1 SGHRS, CDR2 YFSETQ. V was shortened by 2 bases and J by 2 bases, with 10 bases between the two germline ends. The CDR3 is made up of 14 amino acids. Drawing the rest from reference TRBV5-1 and TRBJ2-5, the complete variable domain is KAGVTQTPRYLIKTRGQQVTLSCSPISGHRSVSWYQQTPGQGLQFLFEYFSETQRNKGNFPGRFSGRQFSNSRSEMNVSTLELGDSALYLCASSLGGEQETQYFGPGTRLLVL.

This clone was recorded a few times. The rearrangement uses TRBV7-2 and TRBJ2-4, with D perhaps TRBD2 (6 bases). The CDR3 runs 17 residues. Germline V gives CDR1 SGHTA, CDR2 FQGNSA. V was cut by 0 bases and J by 0 bases, with 12 bases left in between. The CDR3: CASSLAGSQLAKNIQYF. DNA of the CDR3: TGTGCCAGCAGCTTAGCCGGGAGCCAACTAGCCAAAAACATTCAGTACTTC.

The sample holds a few counts of this clone. CDR3 bases: TGTGCCAGCAGTATCCTGGGTAACTCACCCCTCCACTTT. Translating gives CASSILGNSPLHF. The V and J genes are TRBV6-1 and TRBJ1-6; unclear D gene. CDR3 length: 13 amino acids. The germline V gene has CDR1 MNHNS and CDR2 SASEGT. Trimming removed 5 bases from V and 10 bases from J, with 12 bases in between.